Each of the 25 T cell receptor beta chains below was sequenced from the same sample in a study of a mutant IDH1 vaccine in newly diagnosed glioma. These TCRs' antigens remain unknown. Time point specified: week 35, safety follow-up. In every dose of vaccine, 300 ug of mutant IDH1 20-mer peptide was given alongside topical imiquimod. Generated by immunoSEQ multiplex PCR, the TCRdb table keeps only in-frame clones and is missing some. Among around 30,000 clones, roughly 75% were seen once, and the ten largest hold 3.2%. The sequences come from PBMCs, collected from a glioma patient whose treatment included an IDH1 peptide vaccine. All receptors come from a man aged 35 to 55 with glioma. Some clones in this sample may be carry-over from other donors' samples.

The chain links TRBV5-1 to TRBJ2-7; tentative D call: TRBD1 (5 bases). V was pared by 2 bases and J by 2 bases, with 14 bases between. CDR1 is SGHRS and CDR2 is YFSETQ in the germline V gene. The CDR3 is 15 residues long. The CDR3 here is CASSLHGRGTYEQYF. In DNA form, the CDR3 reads TGCGCCAGCAGCTTACATGGTAGGGGAACCTACGAGCAGTACTTC.

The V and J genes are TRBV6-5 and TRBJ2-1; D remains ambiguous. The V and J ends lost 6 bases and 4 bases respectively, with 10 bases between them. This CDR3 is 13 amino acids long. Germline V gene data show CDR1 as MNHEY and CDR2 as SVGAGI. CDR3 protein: CASSSGPYNEQFF. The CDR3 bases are TGTGCCAGCAGCTCCGGGCCGTACAATGAGCAGTTCTTC.

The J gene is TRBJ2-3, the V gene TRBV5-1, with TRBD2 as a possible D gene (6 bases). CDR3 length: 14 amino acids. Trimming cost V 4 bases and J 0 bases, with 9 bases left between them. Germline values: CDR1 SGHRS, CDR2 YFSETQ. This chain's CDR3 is CASSRGVSTDTQYF. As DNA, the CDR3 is TGCGCCAGCAGCCGCGGGGTTAGCACAGATACGCAGTATTTT.

DNA for the CDR3: TGTGCCATCAGTAAAGACAGGGGGTCCTCTGAAGCTTTCTTT. This encodes CAISKDRGSSEAFF. The chain recombines TRBV10-3 with TRBJ1-1; 9 bases fit TRBD1. CDR3 size: 14 residues. V was pared by 5 bases and J by 6 bases, with 7 bases of the junction left unmatched. CDR1 and CDR2 (germline): ENHRY, SYGVKD.

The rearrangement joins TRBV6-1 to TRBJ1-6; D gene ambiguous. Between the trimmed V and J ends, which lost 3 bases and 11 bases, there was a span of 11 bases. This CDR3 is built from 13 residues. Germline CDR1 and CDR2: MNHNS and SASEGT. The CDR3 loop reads CASSDLPGTPLHF. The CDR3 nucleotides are TGTGCCAGCAGTGACCTCCCGGGGACACCCCTCCACTTT.

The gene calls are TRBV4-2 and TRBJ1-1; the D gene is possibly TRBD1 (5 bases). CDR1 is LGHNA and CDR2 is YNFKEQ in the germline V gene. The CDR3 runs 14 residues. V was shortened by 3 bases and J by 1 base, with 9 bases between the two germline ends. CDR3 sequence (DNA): TGTGCCAGCAGCCAGTCCACAGGGAACACTGAAGCTTTCTTT. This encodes CASSQSTGNTEAFF.

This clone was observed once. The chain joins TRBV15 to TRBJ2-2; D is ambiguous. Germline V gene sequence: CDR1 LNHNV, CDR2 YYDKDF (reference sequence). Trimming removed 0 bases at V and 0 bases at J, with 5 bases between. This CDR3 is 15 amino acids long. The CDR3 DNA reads TGTGCCACCAGCAGAGACTATACGAACACCGGGGAGCTGTTTTTT. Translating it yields CATSRDYTNTGELFF.

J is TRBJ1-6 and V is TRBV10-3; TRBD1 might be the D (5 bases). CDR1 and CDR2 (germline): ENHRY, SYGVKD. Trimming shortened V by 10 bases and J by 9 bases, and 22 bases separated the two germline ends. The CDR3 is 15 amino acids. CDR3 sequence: CANSEGPGKGSPLHF. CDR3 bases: TGTGCCAACTCTGAAGGCCCAGGGAAGGGTTCACCCCTCCACTTT.

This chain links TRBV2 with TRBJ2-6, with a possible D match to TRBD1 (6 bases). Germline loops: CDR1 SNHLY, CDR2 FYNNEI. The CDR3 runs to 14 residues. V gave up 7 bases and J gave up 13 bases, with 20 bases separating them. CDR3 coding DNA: TGTGCCAGCACCTTGATACAGGGAACGACAGTCCTGACTTTC. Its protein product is CASTLIQGTTVLTF.

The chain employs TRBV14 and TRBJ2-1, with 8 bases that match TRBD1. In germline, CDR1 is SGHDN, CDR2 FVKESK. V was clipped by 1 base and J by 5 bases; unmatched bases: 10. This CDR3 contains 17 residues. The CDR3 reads CASSQAYSRTGNNEQFF. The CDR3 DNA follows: TGTGCCAGCAGCCAAGCGTACTCTAGGACAGGGAACAATGAGCAGTTCTTC.

CDR3 sequence (DNA): TGTGCCAGCACGCCAGGGGACTTGGAGACCATATATTTT. This encodes CASTPGDLETIYF. The chain is built from TRBV2 and TRBJ1-3, with D maybe TRBD1 (6 bases). The CDR3 runs to 13 residues. V was cut by 7 bases and J by 10 bases, with 17 bases left in between. Looked up from germline, CDR1 is SNHLY and CDR2 is FYNNEI.

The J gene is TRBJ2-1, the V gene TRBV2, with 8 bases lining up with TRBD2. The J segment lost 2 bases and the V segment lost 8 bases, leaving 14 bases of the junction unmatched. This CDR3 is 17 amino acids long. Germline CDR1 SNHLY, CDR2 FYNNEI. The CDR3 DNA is TGTGCCAGCTACGTACCAACAGCGGGGGATACCTACAATGAGCAGTTCTTC. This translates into CASYVPTAGDTYNEQFF.

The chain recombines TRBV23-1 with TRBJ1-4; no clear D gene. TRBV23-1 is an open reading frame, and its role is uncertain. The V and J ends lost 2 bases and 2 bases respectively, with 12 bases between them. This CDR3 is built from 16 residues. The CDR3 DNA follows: TGCGCCAGCAGTCAAAACCCACGAAGGACTAATGAAAAACTGTTTTTT. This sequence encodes CASSQNPRRTNEKLFF.

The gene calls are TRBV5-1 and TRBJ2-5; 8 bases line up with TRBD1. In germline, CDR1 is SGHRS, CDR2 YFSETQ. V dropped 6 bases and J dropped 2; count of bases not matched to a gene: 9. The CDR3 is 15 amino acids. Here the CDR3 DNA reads TGCGCCAGCAAGAGGCAGGGGGCTCCGCAAGAGACCCAGTACTTC. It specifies CASKRQGAPQETQYF.

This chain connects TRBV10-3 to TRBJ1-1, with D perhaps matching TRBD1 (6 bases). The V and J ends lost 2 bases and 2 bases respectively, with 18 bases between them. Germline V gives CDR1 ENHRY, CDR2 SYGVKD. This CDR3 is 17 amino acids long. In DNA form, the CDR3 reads TGTGCCATCAGTGAGCGTAAACAGGGTGCCCTCAACACTGAAGCTTTCTTT. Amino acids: CAISERKQGALNTEAFF.

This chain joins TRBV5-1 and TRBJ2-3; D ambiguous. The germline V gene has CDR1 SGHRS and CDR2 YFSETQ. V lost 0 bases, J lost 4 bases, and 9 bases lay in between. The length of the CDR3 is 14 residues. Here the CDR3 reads CASSLGLVADTQYF. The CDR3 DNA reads TGCGCCAGCAGCTTGGGGCTAGTAGCAGATACGCAGTATTTT. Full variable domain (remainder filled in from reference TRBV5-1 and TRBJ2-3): KAGVTQTPRYLIKTRGQQVTLSCSPISGHRSVSWYQQTPGQGLQFLFEYFSETQRNKGNFPGRFSGRQFSNSRSEMNVSTLELGDSALYLCASSLGLVADTQYFGPGTRLTVL.

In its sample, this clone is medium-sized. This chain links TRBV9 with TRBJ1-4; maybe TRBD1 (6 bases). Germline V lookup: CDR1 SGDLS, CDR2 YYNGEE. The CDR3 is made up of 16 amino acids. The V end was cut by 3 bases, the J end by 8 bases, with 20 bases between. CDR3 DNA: TGTGCCAGCAGCGAGGGACCAGGGGAGGCTGGGGAAAAACTGTTTTTT. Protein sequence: CASSEGPGEAGEKLFF.

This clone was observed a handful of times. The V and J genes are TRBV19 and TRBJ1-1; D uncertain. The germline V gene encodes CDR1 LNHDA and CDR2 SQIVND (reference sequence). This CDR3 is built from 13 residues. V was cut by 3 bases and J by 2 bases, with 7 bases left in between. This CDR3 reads CASSIVANTEAFF. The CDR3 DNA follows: TGTGCCAGTAGTATTGTAGCCAACACTGAAGCTTTCTTT.

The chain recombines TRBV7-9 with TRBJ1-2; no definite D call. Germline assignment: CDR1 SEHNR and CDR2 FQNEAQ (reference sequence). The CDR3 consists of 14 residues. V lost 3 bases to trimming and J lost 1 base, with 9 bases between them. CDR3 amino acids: CASSFDVLNYGYTF. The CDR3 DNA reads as TGTGCCAGCAGCTTCGATGTACTTAACTATGGCTACACCTTC.

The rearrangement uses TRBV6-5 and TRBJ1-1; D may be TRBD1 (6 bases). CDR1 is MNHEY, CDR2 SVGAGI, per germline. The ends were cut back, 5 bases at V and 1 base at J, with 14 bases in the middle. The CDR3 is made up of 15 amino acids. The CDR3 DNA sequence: TGTGCCAGCAGTGTGCCGGGACAAGAGAACACTGAAGCTTTCTTT. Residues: CASSVPGQENTEAFF.

DNA of the CDR3: TGTGCCAGCAGTGAAGCGCGTGTAGGGTTAGTCACAGATACGCAGTATTTT. Protein product: CASSEARVGLVTDTQYF. The rearrangement links TRBV2 to TRBJ2-3; D gene uncertain. Germline CDR1 and CDR2: SNHLY and FYNNEI. The germline V and J ends were trimmed by 0 bases and 2 bases, with 15 bases remaining between them. The CDR3 is 17 amino acids.

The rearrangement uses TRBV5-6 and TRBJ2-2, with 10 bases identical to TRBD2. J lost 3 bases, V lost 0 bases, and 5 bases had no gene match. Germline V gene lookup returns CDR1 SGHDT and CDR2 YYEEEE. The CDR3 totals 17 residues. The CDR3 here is CASSLGPSGGYTGELFF. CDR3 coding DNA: TGTGCCAGCAGCTTGGGTCCTAGCGGGGGTTACACCGGGGAGCTGTTTTTT.

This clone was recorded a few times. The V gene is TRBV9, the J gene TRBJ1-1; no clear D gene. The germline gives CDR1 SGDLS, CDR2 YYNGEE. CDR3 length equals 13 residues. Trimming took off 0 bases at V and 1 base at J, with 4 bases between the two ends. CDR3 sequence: CASSVGENTEAFF. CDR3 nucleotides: TGTGCCAGCAGCGTAGGGGAGAACACTGAAGCTTTCTTT.

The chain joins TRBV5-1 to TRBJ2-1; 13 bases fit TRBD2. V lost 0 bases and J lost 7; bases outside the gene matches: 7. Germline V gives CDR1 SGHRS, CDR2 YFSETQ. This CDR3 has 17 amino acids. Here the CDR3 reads CASSLGLAGGVGNEQFF. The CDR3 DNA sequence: TGCGCCAGCAGCTTGGGACTAGCGGGGGGCGTGGGAAATGAGCAGTTCTTC.

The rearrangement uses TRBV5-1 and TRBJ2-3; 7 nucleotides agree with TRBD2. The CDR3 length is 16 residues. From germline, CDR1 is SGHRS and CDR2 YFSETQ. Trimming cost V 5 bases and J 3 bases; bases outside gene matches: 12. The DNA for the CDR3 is TGCGCCAGCAGTCCCGGAGGGGCTAGCGGAACAGATACGCAGTATTTT. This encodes CASSPGGASGTDTQYF.